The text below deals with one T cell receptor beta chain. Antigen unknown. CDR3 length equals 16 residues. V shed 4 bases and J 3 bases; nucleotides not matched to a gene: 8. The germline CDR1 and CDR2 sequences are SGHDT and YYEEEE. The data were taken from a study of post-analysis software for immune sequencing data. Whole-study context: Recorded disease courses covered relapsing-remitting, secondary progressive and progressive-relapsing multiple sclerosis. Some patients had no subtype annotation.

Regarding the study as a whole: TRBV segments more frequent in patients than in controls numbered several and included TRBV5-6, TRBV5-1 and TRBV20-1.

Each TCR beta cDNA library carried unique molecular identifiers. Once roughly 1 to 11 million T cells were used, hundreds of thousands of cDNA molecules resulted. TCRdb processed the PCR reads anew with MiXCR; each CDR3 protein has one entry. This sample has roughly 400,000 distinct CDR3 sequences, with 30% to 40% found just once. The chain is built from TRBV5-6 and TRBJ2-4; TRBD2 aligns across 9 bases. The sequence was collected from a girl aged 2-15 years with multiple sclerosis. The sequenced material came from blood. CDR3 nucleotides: TGTGCCAGCAGCCTCTTAGCGGGAGTCGGCAAAAACATTCAGTACTTC. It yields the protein CASSLLAGVGKNIQYF.